A single sample is the source of the 7 T cell receptor beta chains below, sequenced in a study of blood T cell repertoires in COVID-19. The assay was immunoSEQ multiplex PCR, and TCRdb's table has in-frame clones only and misses some. The repertoire holds around 87,000 clones, with roughly nine tenths as singletons. Sequencing input: peripheral blood. The receptors originated from a man aged 45-60 years with acute or convalescent COVID-19.

This clone was seen a single time. The V gene is TRBV29-1, the J gene TRBJ1-1; D call uncertain. The CDR3 extends over 13 amino acids. V was clipped by 6 bases and J by 1 base, with 12 bases between them. Germline V lookup: CDR1 SQVTM, CDR2 ANQGSEA. The DNA of the CDR3 is TGCAGCGTGTCGGGGAGGTGGAACACTGAAGCTTTCTTT. Translation: CSVSGRWNTEAFF.

Comments on this clone: The junction departs from germline at one end; a sequencing error may be responsible. The chain uses TRBV7-2 and TRBJ2-2, with TRBD2 matching over 9 bases. In germline, CDR1 is SGHTA, CDR2 FQGNSA. The CDR3 length is 16 residues. The chain's CDR3 is CASRLMAGGRSGELFF. In nucleotides, the CDR3 is TGTGCCAGCCGCTTAATGGCGGGGGGGCGTAGCGGGGAGCTGTTTTTT.

This chain connects TRBV6-1 to TRBJ1-1; 8 positions match TRBD1. Germline-derived CDR1 and CDR2 are MNHNS and SASEGT. V was clipped by 2 bases and J by 10 bases; unmatched bases: 12. The CDR3 is 15 amino acids. The CDR3 reads CASSEPGRGRIGAFF. The CDR3 nucleotides are TGTGCCAGCAGTGAACCTGGCAGGGGGCGAATCGGAGCTTTCTTT.

The chain recombines TRBV19 with TRBJ1-6; the D gene is possibly TRBD1 (6 bases). The CDR3 extends over 15 amino acids. Germline CDR1 LNHDA, CDR2 SQIVND (reference sequence). Trimming left V 0 bases short and J 4 bases short, with 7 bases between. CDR3 DNA: TGTGCCAGTAGTATAGATGGACAGTATAATTCACCCCTCCACTTT. Translating gives CASSIDGQYNSPLHF.

The chain couples TRBV4-2 to TRBJ2-5, with 13 bases matching TRBD2. V was clipped by 2 bases and J by 5 bases; unmatched bases: 5. Germline CDR1 reads LGHNA; CDR2 reads YNFKEQ. The CDR3 extends over 16 amino acids. The CDR3 DNA follows: TGTGCCAGCAGCCAAACTAGCGGGGGGGTTCGTGAGACCCAGTACTTC. Translation gives CASSQTSGGVRETQYF.

The V gene is TRBV2, the J gene TRBJ1-4, with a possible D match to TRBD1 (5 bases). The CDR3 sequence is 16 residues long. Germline CDR1 and CDR2: SNHLY and FYNNEI. V was trimmed by 2 bases and J by 5 bases, leaving 15 bases between them. This chain's CDR3 is CASSEQGAVANEKLFF. Written as DNA, the CDR3 is TGTGCCAGCAGTGAACAAGGGGCCGTGGCGAATGAAAAACTGTTTTTT.

The CDR3 loop is CASGTGFSSGNTIYF. CDR3 nucleotide sequence: TGTGCTAGTGGGACAGGGTTTTCCTCTGGAAACACCATATATTTT. The J gene is TRBJ1-3, the V gene TRBV12-5, with 7 bases aligning to TRBD1. CDR3 length: 15 residues. Per the germline V gene, CDR1 is LGHNT and CDR2 is FRNRAP. V lost 6 bases to trimming and J lost 0 bases; unmatched junction nucleotides: 5. Based on the CDR3 plus reference TRBV12-5 and TRBJ1-3, the full variable domain is DARVTQTPRHKVTEMGQEVTMRCQPILGHNTVFWYRQTMMQGLELLAYFRNRAPLDDSGMPKDRFSAEMPDATLATLKIQPSEPRDSAVYFCASGTGFSSGNTIYFGEGSWLTVV.